Listed below are T cell receptor beta chains from one sample, sequenced in a study of regulatory T cells in long-lasting Graves disease. TCRdb passed the multiplex PCR reads through MiXCR, listing each CDR3 protein once. The data hold approximately 400,000 distinct CDR3 sequences, with approximately 16% observed a single time. These data also featured in a second study, about T cells in Graves' hyperthyroidism and ophthalmopathy.

This material consisted of peripheral blood mononuclear cells (PBMCs), taken at new diagnosis, from a patient treated with antithyroid drugs. The receptors shown here come from a woman aged 40 to 50 with Graves disease. Both conserved end residues are part of each CDR3. Each record gives: D gene, V gene, clone size, J gene, CDR3 protein, CDR3 DNA. D genes are given only for firm matches. Clone size is stated in some rows and not others, as once, few, many or a class when expanded.

.	TRBV6-1	many	TRBJ1-1	CASTKTGTYEAFF	TGTGCCAGCACTAAAACCGGGACTTATGAAGCTTTCTTT
.	TRBV27	many	TRBJ2-7	CASSLSGTWSYEQYF	TGTGCCAGCAGTTTATCGGGGACATGGTCCTACGAGCAGTACTTC
TRBD1	TRBV2	many	TRBJ2-2	CASTETGVMDGELFF	TGTGCCAGCACCGAGACAGGGGTGATGGACGGGGAGCTGTTTTTT
.	TRBV12-3/TRBV12-4	many	TRBJ2-1	CASSDGERDNEQFF	TGTGCCAGCAGTGACGGGGAAAGGGACAATGAGCAGTTCTTC
.	TRBV10-3	few	TRBJ1-3	CATSGGTLENTIYF	TGTGCCACCTCGGGGGGGACCCTTGAAAACACCATATATTTT
TRBD2	TRBV5-1	.	TRBJ2-5	CASSFEAGVGQETQYF	TGCGCCAGCAGCTTTGAAGCGGGAGTGGGGCAAGAGACCCAGTACTTC
.	TRBV2	many	TRBJ2-5	CASSEGNRPTQETQYF	TGTGCCAGCAGTGAAGGCAACAGGCCAACCCAAGAGACCCAGTACTTC
TRBD1	TRBV28	many	TRBJ2-7	CASSLRPGQPYEQYF	TGTGCCAGCAGTTTACGACCGGGACAGCCCTACGAGCAGTACTTC
.	TRBV5-1	.	TRBJ2-5	CASSSTGRIQETQYF	TGTGCCAGCAGCTCGACGGGCAGGATCCAGGAGACCCAGTACTTC
TRBD2	TRBV12-3/TRBV12-4	.	TRBJ2-7	CASSSGRASYEQYF	TGTGCCAGCAGTAGCGGGAGGGCCTCCTACGAGCAGTACTTC
TRBD1	TRBV7-3	few	TRBJ2-2	CASSPAGQGLNGELFF	TGTGCCAGCAGTCCAGCGGGACAGGGCTTAAACGGGGAGCTGTTTTTT
.	TRBV30	many	TRBJ1-5	CAWSAYPRGTPSNQPQHF	TGTGCCTGGAGCGCATACCCACGCGGGACACCTAGCAATCAGCCCCAGCATTTT
TRBD2	TRBV30	many	TRBJ2-3	CAWSGLAGLSDTQYF	TGTGCCTGGAGTGGACTAGCGGGATTATCAGATACGCAGTATTTT
.	TRBV5-1	few	TRBJ1-5	CASSLEGGGYQPQHF	TGCGCCAGCAGCTTGGAGGGCGGAGGATATCAGCCCCAGCATTTT
TRBD2	TRBV10-3	few	TRBJ2-3	CASSPLRGLAAPTADTQCF	TGTGCCAGCAGCCCCCTTAGGGGACTAGCGGCTCCTACAGCAGATACGCAGTGTTTT
.	TRBV19	many	TRBJ2-7	CASSHRQGSSYEQYF	TGTGCCAGTAGTCACCGGCAGGGCTCTTCCTACGAGCAGTACTTC
TRBD2	TRBV28	many	TRBJ2-7	CASSGLAGIDEQYF	TGTGCCAGCAGTGGTCTAGCGGGAATTGACGAGCAGTACTTC
.	TRBV6-2/TRBV6-3	.	TRBJ1-2	CASSLSAGDGHGYTF	TGTGCCAGCAGTTTATCGGCAGGAGATGGGCATGGCTACACCTTC
.	TRBV27	.	TRBJ2-1	CASSAGGGVHYEQFF	TGTGCCAGCAGTGCAGGAGGGGGCGTCCATTATGAGCAGTTCTTC
.	TRBV5-4	few	TRBJ2-5	CASSRDRNQETQYF	TGTGCCAGCAGTCGAGACAGAAACCAAGAGACCCAGTACTTC
TRBD2	TRBV30	many	TRBJ2-1	CAWSGTSEYNEQFF	TGTGCCTGGAGTGGGACTAGCGAATACAATGAGCAGTTCTTC
TRBD1	TRBV28	many	TRBJ1-2	CASSYRGRGYTF	TGTGCCAGCAGCTACAGGGGTAGGGGCTACACCTTC
.	TRBV4-2	.	TRBJ2-5	CASSQETVGYGETQYF	TGTGCCAGCAGCCAAGAAACCGTGGGGTATGGAGAGACCCAGTACTTC
.	TRBV12-3/TRBV12-4	many	TRBJ2-1	CASSRAGNEQFF	TGTGCCAGCAGCCGTGCTGGAAATGAGCAGTTCTTC
.	TRBV20-1	.	TRBJ1-4	CSGGRRNNEKLFF	TGCAGTGGGGGCCGTAGAAACAATGAAAAACTGTTTTTT
.	TRBV27	.	TRBJ2-2	CASSSYGGVGVGELFF	TGTGCCAGCAGCTCTTACGGTGGGGTGGGTGTCGGGGAGCTGTTTTTT
TRBD1	TRBV28	many	TRBJ1-1	CASRPGTGNTEAFF	TGTGCCAGCAGACCCGGGACAGGGAACACTGAAGCTTTCTTT
TRBD1	TRBV5-1	.	TRBJ2-1	CASRVPGQGYNEQFF	TGCGCCAGCAGGGTCCCGGGACAGGGGTACAATGAGCAGTTCTTC
.	TRBV11-2	many	TRBJ1-1	CASSLTQNTEAFF	TGTGCCAGCAGCTTAACCCAAAACACTGAAGCTTTCTTT
.	TRBV5-1	.	TRBJ2-6	CASSFGDDVLTF	TGCGCCAGCAGCTTTGGGGACGACGTCCTGACTTTC
.	TRBV28	many	TRBJ2-7	CASSFIGLGEQYF	TGTGCCAGCAGTTTTATAGGGCTTGGGGAGCAGTACTTC
.	TRBV19	many	TRBJ1-5	CASSDTGIGQPQHF	TGTGCCAGTAGTGATACAGGGATCGGACAGCCCCAGCATTTT
.	TRBV20-1	.	TRBJ2-2	CSARSGNTGELFF	TGCAGTGCAAGAAGCGGGAACACCGGGGAGCTGTTTTTT
.	TRBV3-1	many	TRBJ2-3	CASSHSASADTQYF	TGTGCCAGCAGCCACTCAGCGAGCGCAGATACGCAGTATTTT
TRBD2	TRBV6-1	.	TRBJ2-1	CASSETSGSDEQFF	TGTGCCAGCAGCGAAACTAGCGGGAGCGATGAGCAGTTCTTC
.	TRBV28	many	TRBJ2-1	CASSPIGGSSSEQFF	TGTGCCAGCAGTCCGATAGGGGGGAGCTCCAGTGAGCAGTTCTTC
.	TRBV14	.	TRBJ2-3	CASSQDHTDTQYF	TGTGCCAGCAGCCAGGACCATACAGATACGCAGTATTTT
TRBD1	TRBV5-1	few	TRBJ1-6	CASSPGTGAPYNSPLHF	TGCGCCAGCAGCCCCGGGACAGGGGCACCCTATAATTCACCCCTCCACTTT
.	TRBV10-3	few	TRBJ1-2	CAIREDSPRAGGYTF	TGTGCCATCAGGGAGGACTCTCCCCGTGCGGGGGGCTACACCTTC
.	TRBV12-3/TRBV12-4	.	TRBJ2-1	CASSFTDGTGHNEQFF	TGTGCCAGCAGTTTTACCGACGGGACTGGCCACAATGAGCAGTTCTTC
TRBD2	TRBV3-1	.	TRBJ2-2	CASSLAGGPAGELFF	TGTGCCAGCAGTCTAGCGGGAGGGCCAGCCGGGGAGCTGTTTTTT
TRBD2	TRBV7-6	many	TRBJ2-3	CASSRLRPGAVTSSGGTDTQYF	TGTGCCAGCAGCCGATTAAGGCCTGGGGCTGTCACTTCTAGCGGAGGCACAGATACGCAGTATTTT
.	TRBV27	many	TRBJ2-1	CASSLDSDNEQFF	TGTGCCAGCAGTTTAGACAGCGACAATGAGCAGTTCTTC
.	TRBV12-3/TRBV12-4	many	TRBJ2-7	CASSLWGQEQYF	TGTGCCAGCAGTTTATGGGGGCAGGAGCAGTACTTC
TRBD2	TRBV20-1	many	TRBJ2-1	CSARDGLAGNEQFF	TGCAGTGCTAGAGACGGACTAGCGGGCAATGAGCAGTTCTTC
TRBD2	TRBV6-2/TRBV6-3	many	TRBJ2-2	CASTVTSGNTGELFF	TGTGCCAGCACCGTGACTAGCGGGAACACCGGGGAGCTGTTTTTT
TRBD1	TRBV18	many	TRBJ2-5	CASTGTAVEETQYF	TGTGCCAGCACTGGGACAGCCGTTGAGGAGACCCAGTACTTC
TRBD1	TRBV18	.	TRBJ2-2	CASSPGTAKQTGELFF	TGTGCCAGCTCACCAGGGACAGCAAAACAGACCGGGGAGCTGTTTTTT
.	TRBV5-4	.	TRBJ2-2	CASSLRLERIRTGELFF	TGTGCCAGCAGCTTGCGACTAGAAAGGATAAGAACCGGGGAGCTGTTTTTT
.	TRBV24-1	few	TRBJ2-3	CATSDPRFTDTQYF	TGTGCCACCAGTGACCCCCGGTTTACAGATACGCAGTATTTT
.	TRBV20-1	many	TRBJ2-1	CSARGLDNEQFF	TGCAGTGCTAGGGGACTTGACAATGAGCAGTTCTTC
.	TRBV15	many	TRBJ1-5	CATSRDVISSQPQHF	TGTGCCACCAGCAGAGATGTGATTTCCTCGCAGCCCCAGCATTTT
.	TRBV6-2/TRBV6-3	.	TRBJ2-5	CASSYSNQETQYF	TGTGCCAGCAGTTACTCGAATCAAGAGACCCAGTACTTC
.	TRBV6-2/TRBV6-3	.	TRBJ1-5	CASSSHISGNQPQHF	TGTGCCAGCAGCTCCCATATCTCCGGAAATCAGCCCCAGCATTTT
TRBD2	TRBV14	many	TRBJ2-1	CASSHGVAGSSLDEQFF	TGTGCCAGCAGCCACGGAGTAGCGGGGTCGAGTTTGGATGAGCAGTTCTTC
.	TRBV7-6	.	TRBJ2-2	CASSPGQDSITTGELFF	TGTGCCAGCAGCCCAGGTCAGGACAGCATTACCACCGGGGAGCTGTTTTTT